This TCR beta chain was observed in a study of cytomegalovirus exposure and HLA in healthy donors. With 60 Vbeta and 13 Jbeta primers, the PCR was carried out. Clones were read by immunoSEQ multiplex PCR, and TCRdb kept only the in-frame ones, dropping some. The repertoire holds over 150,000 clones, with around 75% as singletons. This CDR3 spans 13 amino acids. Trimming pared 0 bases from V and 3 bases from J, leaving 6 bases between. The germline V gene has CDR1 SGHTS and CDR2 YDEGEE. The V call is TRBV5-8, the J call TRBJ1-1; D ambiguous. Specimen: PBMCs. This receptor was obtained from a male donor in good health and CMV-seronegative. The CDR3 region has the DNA TGTGCCAGCAGCTTGGCACTGTACACTGAAGCTTTCTTT. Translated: CASSLALYTEAFF.